Listed below are T cell receptor beta chains from one sample, sequenced in a study of blood T cell repertoires in COVID-19. Produced via immunoSEQ multiplex PCR; TCRdb's table is partial and in-frame only. The table lists some 250,000 clones, more than 70% of them singletons. What was sequenced was peripheral blood. These receptors were taken from a woman in her late teens or twenties with acute or convalescent COVID-19. CDR3s include the opening cysteine and the closing phenylalanine or tryptophan. A D gene is named only where the DNA matches it firmly. Clone size is given for some rows only: seen once, a few or many times, or a class if the clone is expanded.

clone size,J gene,CDR3 length,V gene,D gene,CDR3 DNA,CDR3 protein
few,TRBJ1-1,13,TRBV18,NA,TGTGCCAGCTCACCAGACATGTACACTGAAGCTTTCTTT,CASSPDMYTEAFF
NA,TRBJ2-1,17,TRBV11-2,TRBD2,TGTGCCAGCAGCAACCCGGGACTAGCGGAAAATTACAATGAGCAGTTCTTC,CASSNPGLAENYNEQFF
NA,TRBJ2-1,16,TRBV2,TRBD2,TGTGCCAGCAGTGATTGGCGGACTAGCGCCTACAATGAGCAGTTCTTC,CASSDWRTSAYNEQFF
few,TRBJ2-3,17,TRBV18,TRBD2,TGTGCCAGCTCACCAAGAGGGCTAGCGGTCAGCACAGATACGCAGTATTTT,CASSPRGLAVSTDTQYF
NA,TRBJ1-2,12,TRBV28,NA,TGTGCCAGCAGTCCAAGCTTTTATGGCTACACCTTC,CASSPSFYGYTF
NA,TRBJ2-3,13,TRBV20-1,NA,TGCAGTGCTAGTCAACGGAGCACAGATACGCAGTATTTT,CSASQRSTDTQYF
NA,TRBJ1-2,13,TRBV12-5,TRBD1,TGTGCTAGTGGCCGGGACAGGGTCTATGGCTACACCTTC,CASGRDRVYGYTF
NA,TRBJ2-5,16,TRBV9,NA,TGTGCCAGCAGCGTAGGGACGGCGGGATCTAAAGAGACCCAGTACTTC,CASSVGTAGSKETQYF
NA,TRBJ2-5,13,TRBV30,NA,TGTGCCTGGAGTGGCGGTTCCGATGGGACCCAGTACTTC,CAWSGGSDGTQYF
NA,TRBJ2-1,16,TRBV6-5,TRBD2,TGTGCCAGCAGTTGGACTAGCGGGAATCCCTACAATGAGCAGTTCTTC,CASSWTSGNPYNEQFF
NA,TRBJ1-1,14,TRBV19,TRBD1,TGTGCCAGTAGTAATCGCCAGGGGGTGGGGGAAGCTTTCTTT,CASSNRQGVGEAFF
NA,TRBJ2-2,16,TRBV11-2,TRBD2,TGTGCCAGCAGCCCCGGATTAGCGGGAGCGTATGGGGAGCTGTTTTTT,CASSPGLAGAYGELFF
NA,TRBJ2-7,15,TRBV6-5,TRBD2,TGTGCCAGCAGCCTAAGACTAGCGCCAACCTACGAGCAGTACTTC,CASSLRLAPTYEQYF
NA,TRBJ2-1,17,TRBV18,TRBD2,TGTGCCAGCTCACCACCCGGACTAGCGGGAGCGGGTAATGAGCAGTTCTTC,CASSPPGLAGAGNEQFF
NA,TRBJ2-6,17,TRBV9,TRBD1,TGTGCCAGCAGCGTTGGACAGGGGGAGTTTGGGGCCAACGTCCTGACTTTC,CASSVGQGEFGANVLTF
NA,TRBJ2-3,19,TRBV27,TRBD2,TGTGCCAGCAAACCGGCTAGCGGGCGACGGAAGGACACATTAGATACGCAGTATTTT,CASKPASGRRKDTLDTQYF
NA,TRBJ2-5,14,TRBV6-5,TRBD2,TGTGCCAGCTGGACTAGCGGGGAAGGGGAGACCCAGTACTTC,CASWTSGEGETQYF
NA,TRBJ2-3,14,TRBV5-8,TRBD2,TGTGCCAGCCTACGGGGGAGGGACACAGATACGCAGTATTTT,CASLRGRDTDTQYF
NA,TRBJ2-5,12,TRBV5-4,NA,TGTGCCAGCAGCCCCGGGACTCCAGACCAGTACTTC,CASSPGTPDQYF
once,TRBJ2-4,17,TRBV7-2,NA,TGTGCCAGCAGCCCCCAAGCGCTGTTGCGGGCCAAAAACATTCAGTACTTC,CASSPQALLRAKNIQYF
NA,TRBJ2-7,14,TRBV7-2,TRBD1,TGTGCCAGCAGCTTCCTACAGGGGGTCTACGAGCAGTACTTC,CASSFLQGVYEQYF
NA,TRBJ2-5,14,TRBV2,TRBD2,TGTGCCAGTAGACTAGCGGGGTACCAAGAGACCCAGTACTTC,CASRLAGYQETQYF
NA,TRBJ2-7,14,TRBV7-2,NA,TGTGCCAGCAGCTTAGGGGCTGTCTCCTACGAGCAGTACTTC,CASSLGAVSYEQYF
few,TRBJ1-5,16,TRBV27,TRBD1,TGTGCCAGCAGCCGCTCCCGACAGGGAAGGGGTCAGCCCCAGCATTTT,CASSRSRQGRGQPQHF
few,TRBJ1-1,14,TRBV5-1,NA,TGCGCCAGCAGCAGTTCGGGGTGGGGCACTGAAGCTTTCTTT,CASSSSGWGTEAFF
NA,TRBJ2-1,15,TRBV7-9,NA,TGTGCCAGCATGGGGGCCCCTAGCCTCCTGAATGAGCAGTTCTTC,CASMGAPSLLNEQFF
NA,TRBJ2-5,15,TRBV4-3,TRBD2,TGCGCCAGCAGCCAAGATCAACTAGCGGGAGAGACCCAGTACTTC,CASSQDQLAGETQYF
NA,TRBJ2-1,14,TRBV24-1,TRBD1,TGTGCCACCAGTGATATGACAGGGGGCCGAGAGCAGTTCTTC,CATSDMTGGREQFF
NA,TRBJ1-1,15,TRBV7-6,NA,TGTGCCAGCAGAGTGTCCACAGGGTCCTCCACTGAAGCTTTCTTT,CASRVSTGSSTEAFF
NA,TRBJ1-5,15,TRBV18,TRBD1,TGTGCCAGCTCACCAAGGACAGGAGGCAATCAGCCCCAGCATTTT,CASSPRTGGNQPQHF
NA,TRBJ2-2,15,TRBV6-5,NA,TGTGCCAGCAGTCCCCGGACAGGGAGGGCCGGGGAGCTGTTTTTT,CASSPRTGRAGELFF
NA,TRBJ2-7,12,TRBV7-9,NA,TGTGCCAGCAGCTTAGTAGTGTATGAGCAGTACTTC,CASSLVVYEQYF
NA,TRBJ2-1,15,TRBV5-4,TRBD2,TGTGCCAGCAGCTTTCGAGGGAGGGCTCAGGATGAGCAGTTCTTC,CASSFRGRAQDEQFF
NA,TRBJ2-1,14,TRBV11-1,TRBD2,TGTGCCAGCAGCTTAGCCGGGACTAGCGGGTCCACCTTCTTC,CASSLAGTSGSTFF
NA,TRBJ2-1,14,TRBV19,NA,TGTGCCAGTAGCGGGACTGGGCCTTACAATGAGCAGTTCTTC,CASSGTGPYNEQFF
NA,TRBJ2-1,15,TRBV11-2,TRBD2,TGTGCCAGCAGCCCCTTGACTAGCGGGAGATATGAGCAGTTCTTC,CASSPLTSGRYEQFF
NA,TRBJ2-1,13,TRBV19,NA,TGTGCCAGTAGTATCGGTTCCTACAATGAGCAGTTCTTC,CASSIGSYNEQFF
few,TRBJ1-6,18,TRBV4-3,NA,TGCGCCAGCAGCCATGATGCCTACCCCGGGACAACTAATTCACCCCTCCACTTT,CASSHDAYPGTTNSPLHF
NA,TRBJ2-7,14,TRBV7-8,NA,TGTGCCAGCAGCAAACAGGAACCTCTTGGTGAGCAGTACTTC,CASSKQEPLGEQYF
NA,TRBJ1-5,16,TRBV18,NA,TGTGCCAGCTCGCTTCAGGTCGGACACGTCAATCAGCCCCAGCATTTT,CASSLQVGHVNQPQHF
NA,TRBJ1-1,12,TRBV2,NA,TGTGCCAGCAGAGCAGGGTACACTGAAGCTTTCTTT,CASRAGYTEAFF
NA,TRBJ1-1,16,TRBV28,NA,TGTGCCAGCAGTTTAGGGGGGGCGCTTAGGAACACTGAAGCTTTCTTT,CASSLGGALRNTEAFF
NA,TRBJ1-4,15,TRBV11-2,NA,TGTGCCAGCAGCTTGCTACAGCGGGTTGGGGAAAAACTGTTTTTT,CASSLLQRVGEKLFF
NA,TRBJ1-1,12,TRBV5-4,NA,TGTGCCAGCGGGCAGATTGACACTGAAGCTTTCTTT,CASGQIDTEAFF
NA,TRBJ1-1,13,TRBV7-2,NA,TGTGCCAGCAGCGACAGCCGGGACACTGAAGCTTTCTTT,CASSDSRDTEAFF
once,TRBJ2-7,16,TRBV28,TRBD2,TGTGCCAGCTGGCGGACTAGCGGGAGTCTATCCTACGAGCAGTACTTC,CASWRTSGSLSYEQYF
NA,TRBJ1-1,13,TRBV19,NA,TGTGCCAGTAGTTTGAGGGTTGGCACTGAAGCTTTCTTT,CASSLRVGTEAFF
few,TRBJ2-7,13,TRBV28,NA,TGTGCCAGCAGTGAAGAAGGGGCACGAGAGCAGTACTTC,CASSEEGAREQYF